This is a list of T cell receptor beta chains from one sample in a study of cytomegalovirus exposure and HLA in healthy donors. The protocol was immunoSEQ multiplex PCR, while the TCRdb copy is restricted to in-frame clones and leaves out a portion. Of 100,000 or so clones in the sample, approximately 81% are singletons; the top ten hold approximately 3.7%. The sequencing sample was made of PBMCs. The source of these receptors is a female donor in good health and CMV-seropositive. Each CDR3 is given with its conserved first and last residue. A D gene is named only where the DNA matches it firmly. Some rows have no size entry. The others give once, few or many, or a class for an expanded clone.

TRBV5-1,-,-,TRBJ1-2,TGCGCCAGCAGCTTGTCACAGGCAGCTAACTATGGCTACACCTTC,CASSLSQAANYGYTF
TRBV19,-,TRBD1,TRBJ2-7,TGTGCCAGTAGTCCAAGACAGGGGCCCGACTACGAGCAGTACTTC,CASSPRQGPDYEQYF
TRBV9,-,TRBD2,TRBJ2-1,TGTGCCAGCAGCGTAGATCTAGCGGGAGTTCGGGGGAATGAGCAGTTCTTC,CASSVDLAGVRGNEQFF
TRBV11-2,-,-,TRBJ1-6,TGTGCCAGCAGCTCCAGGGGCAACAATTCACCCCTCCACTTT,CASSSRGNNSPLHF
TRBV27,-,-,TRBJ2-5,TGTGCCAGCAGTTTATCAGGGGGAATGGGAGAGACCCAGTACTTC,CASSLSGGMGETQYF
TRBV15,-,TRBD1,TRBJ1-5,TGTGCCACCAGCATGGCCGGGACAGGGCGGGATCAGCCCCAGCATTTT,CATSMAGTGRDQPQHF
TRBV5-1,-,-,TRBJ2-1,TGCGCCAGCAGCTTAAGCAGCGCTACCCCAATGCGGAATGAGCAGTTCTTC,CASSLSSATPMRNEQFF
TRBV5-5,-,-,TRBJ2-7,TGTGCCAGCAGCTTAGAGATCCACCACGAGCAGTACTTC,CASSLEIHHEQYF
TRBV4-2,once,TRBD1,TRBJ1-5,TGTGCCAGCAGGGCAGGGGGGACAGGGGGCCCGTCCCAGCCCCAGCATTTT,CASRAGGTGGPSQPQHF
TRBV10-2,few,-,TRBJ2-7,TGCGCCAGCACTCGAAGGAGGGCCTACGAGCAGTACTTC,CASTRRRAYEQYF
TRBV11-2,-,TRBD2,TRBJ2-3,TGTGCCAGCAGCACCCGGACTAGCGGGACTAGCACAGATACGCAGTATTTT,CASSTRTSGTSTDTQYF
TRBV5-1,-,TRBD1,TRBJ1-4,TGCGCCAGCAGCTCGGGGACAGGGACTGAAAAACTGTTTTTT,CASSSGTGTEKLFF
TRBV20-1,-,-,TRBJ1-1,TGCAGTGCTAGTAGAGAAGCTTTCTTT,CSASREAFF
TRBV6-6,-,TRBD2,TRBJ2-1,TGTGCCAGCAGTCTTAGCGGGATATCGGGTGAGCAGTTCTTC,CASSLSGISGEQFF
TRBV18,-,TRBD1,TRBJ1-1,TGTGCCAGCTCACCACGGACAGGGGGGGACACTGAAGCTTTCTTT,CASSPRTGGDTEAFF
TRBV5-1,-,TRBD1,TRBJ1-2,TGCGCCAGCAGCCCAGAGACAGGGGGATCCTATGGCTACACCTTC,CASSPETGGSYGYTF
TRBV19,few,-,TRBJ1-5,TGTGCCAGTAGTATAATTCTGCGAACCTATAGCAATCAGCCCCAGCATTTT,CASSIILRTYSNQPQHF
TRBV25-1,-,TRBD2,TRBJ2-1,TGTGCCAGCTCGATAGCGGGAGGGCAGAATGAGCAGTTCTTC,CASSIAGGQNEQFF
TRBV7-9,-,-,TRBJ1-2,TGTGCCAGCAGCTCAACAATCCGACAGGCCCTTTATGGCTACACCTTC,CASSSTIRQALYGYTF
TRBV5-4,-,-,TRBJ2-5,TGTGCCAGCAGCTTGAAGGGGCTGGAGACCCAGTACTTC,CASSLKGLETQYF
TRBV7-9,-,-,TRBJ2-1,TGTGCCAGCAGCTTAGGTCCCATTTCCTCCTACAATGAGCAGTTCTTC,CASSLGPISSYNEQFF
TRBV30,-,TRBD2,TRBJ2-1,TGTGCCTGCCGGGGTAGCGGGACCGGATTCTACAATGAGCAGTTCTTC,CACRGSGTGFYNEQFF
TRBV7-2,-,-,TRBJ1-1,TGTGCCAGCAGCTTAAGACTCCCAGCCATGAACACTGAAGCTTTCTTT,CASSLRLPAMNTEAFF
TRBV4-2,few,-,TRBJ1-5,TGTGCCAGCAGCCAAGATAGGCGGTCCAATCAGCCCCAGCATTTT,CASSQDRRSNQPQHF
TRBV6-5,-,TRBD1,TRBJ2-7,TGTGCCAGCAGTGCGATGGGACAGGACTACGAGCAGTACTTC,CASSAMGQDYEQYF
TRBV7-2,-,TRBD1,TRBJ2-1,TGTGCCAGCAGCTACAGATGGGACAGGGTAAGCTCCTACAATGAGCAGTTCTTC,CASSYRWDRVSSYNEQFF
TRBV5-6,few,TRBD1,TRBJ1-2,TGTGCCAGCAACTCCGTTACCGGGACAGGAGTCTATGGCTACACCTTC,CASNSVTGTGVYGYTF
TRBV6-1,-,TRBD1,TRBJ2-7,TGTGCCAGCAGTGCCAGGGGGCCGTCATACGAGCAGTACTTC,CASSARGPSYEQYF
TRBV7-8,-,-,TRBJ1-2,TGTGCCAGCAGCTTATCCGGGACATCGTTTCTTTATGGCTACACCTTC,CASSLSGTSFLYGYTF
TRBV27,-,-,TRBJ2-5,TGTGCCAGCAGTTTATCAGGGGCCGGCCGGGAGACCCAGTACTTC,CASSLSGAGRETQYF
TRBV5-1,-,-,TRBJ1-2,TGCGCCAGCAGCTTTACTGATTCTAACTATGGCTACACCTTC,CASSFTDSNYGYTF
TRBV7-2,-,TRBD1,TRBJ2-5,TGTGCCAGCAGCCGCGACAGGGGTCGGGAGACCCAGTACTTC,CASSRDRGRETQYF
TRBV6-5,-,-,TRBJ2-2,TGTGCCAGCGGGGGGGGCAGCACCATCACCGGGGAGCTGTTTTTT,CASGGGSTITGELFF
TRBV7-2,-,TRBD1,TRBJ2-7,TGTGCCAGCAGCTTAGGGACAGGGCACTACGAGCAGTACTTC,CASSLGTGHYEQYF
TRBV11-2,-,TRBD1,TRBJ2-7,TGTGCCAGCAGCTTAGGACAGGGGGTCGAGCAGTACTTC,CASSLGQGVEQYF
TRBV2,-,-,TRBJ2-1,TGTGCCAGCAGGAGGGACTTCTCCTACAATGAGCAGTTCTTC,CASRRDFSYNEQFF
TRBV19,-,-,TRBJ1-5,TGTGCCAGTAGCCCACAGAGTAATAGCAATCAGCCCCAGCATTTT,CASSPQSNSNQPQHF
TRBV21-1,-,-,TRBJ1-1,TGTGCCAGCTCGGGGGGCAACGCTGAAGCTTTCTTT,CASSGGNAEAFF
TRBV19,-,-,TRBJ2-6,TGTGCCAGTAGTTGGGGACAACCGATGACAAGCGGTGCCAACGTCCTGACTTTC,CASSWGQPMTSGANVLTF
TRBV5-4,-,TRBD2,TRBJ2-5,TGTGCCAGCAGCCCTCGTACAGCGGGAGCAGAGACCCAGTACTTC,CASSPRTAGAETQYF
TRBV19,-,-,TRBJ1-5,TGTGCCAGTAGTATAGTGACAGGAAATAATCAGCCCCAGCATTTT,CASSIVTGNNQPQHF
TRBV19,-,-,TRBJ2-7,TGTGCCAGTAGTATAGTTCCCATGCGGGCCTCCTACGAGCAGTACTTC,CASSIVPMRASYEQYF